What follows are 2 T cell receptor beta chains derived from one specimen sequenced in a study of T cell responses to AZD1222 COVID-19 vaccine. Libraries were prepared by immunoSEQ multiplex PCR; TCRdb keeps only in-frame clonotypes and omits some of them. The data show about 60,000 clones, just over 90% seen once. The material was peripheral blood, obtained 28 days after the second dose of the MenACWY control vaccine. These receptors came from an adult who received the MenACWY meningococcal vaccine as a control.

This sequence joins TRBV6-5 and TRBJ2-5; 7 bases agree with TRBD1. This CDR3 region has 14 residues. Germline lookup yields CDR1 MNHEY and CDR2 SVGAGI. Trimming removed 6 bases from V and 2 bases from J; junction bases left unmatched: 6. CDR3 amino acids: CASRWGQTQETQYF. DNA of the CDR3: TGTGCCAGCAGGTGGGGACAGACTCAAGAGACCCAGTACTTC.

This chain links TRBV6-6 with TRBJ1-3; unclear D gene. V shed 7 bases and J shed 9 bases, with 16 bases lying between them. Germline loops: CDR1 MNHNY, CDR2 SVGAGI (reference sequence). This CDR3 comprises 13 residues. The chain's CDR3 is CASTHTDGFTIYF. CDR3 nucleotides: TGTGCCAGCACCCACACTGATGGGTTCACCATATATTTT.